These 4 T cell receptor beta chains share one sample of origin, sequenced in a study of T-cell reconstitution after alpha-beta-depleted transplantation in children. A TCRbeta library incorporating unique molecular identifiers was prepared. TCRdb re-derived calls from the PCR reads in MiXCR, one entry per CDR3 protein. Among about 350,000 distinct CDR3 sequences listed, about 16% were seen once. The sequences come from PBMCs, mostly from graft donor cells, collected 360 days after TCRalphabeta/CD19-depleted stem cell transplant. These receptors all stem from a male patient aged 2 to 9 who had a stem cell transplant for acute lymphoblastic leukemia, so the T cells may come from the graft donor.

This clonotype was counted a few times. The chain joins TRBV12-3 or TRBV12-4 to TRBJ1-1; D unresolved. CDR3 length: 14 residues. Trimming left V 4 bases short and J 1 base short, with 10 bases between. CDR3 nucleotides: TGTGCCAGCAGTTCCCCGGCTCGGAACACTGAAGCTTTCTTT. Residues: CASSSPARNTEAFF.

The gene calls are TRBV20-1 and TRBJ1-5; 10 positions match TRBD1. Germline V gives CDR1 DFQATT, CDR2 SNEGSKA (reference sequence). V dropped 6 bases and J dropped 0; count of bases not matched to a gene: 14. CDR3 length equals 18 residues. The CDR3 protein is CSATKVGTGEYSNQPQHF. Here the CDR3 DNA reads TGCAGTGCGACAAAGGTCGGGACAGGGGAATATAGCAATCAGCCCCAGCATTTT.

This clonotype has at least ten counts. The chain links TRBV5-8 to TRBJ2-5, with D possibly being TRBD1 (5 bases). With 3 bases removed from V and 2 bases from J, the gap between germline ends came to 17 bases. There are 16 residues in the CDR3. CDR1 is SGHTS, CDR2 YDEGEE, per germline. The CDR3 nucleotides read TGTGCCAGCAGCTCAGGTCCGTGGGGCGTACAAGAGACCCAGTACTTC. Translation: CASSSGPWGVQETQYF.

Ten or more counts support this clonotype. Here the CDR3 reads CASSVGGSYNEQFF. The DNA of the CDR3 is TGTGCCAGCAGCGTTGGCGGGAGCTACAATGAGCAGTTCTTC. The genes are TRBV9 and TRBJ2-1, with 7 positions matching TRBD2. V shed 2 bases, J shed 3 bases, and the junction held 2 bases outside the gene matches. This CDR3 region has 14 residues. In germline, CDR1 is SGDLS, CDR2 YYNGEE.